This T cell receptor (beta chain) was recorded in a study of OX40 agonist ivuxolimab in advanced cancers. Study in general: Of mixed ages from roughly 23 to 80 and averaging roughly 60 years, the group was around 78% male.

The protocol was immunoSEQ multiplex PCR, while the TCRdb copy is restricted to in-frame clones and leaves out a portion. This table holds around 25,000 clones, about three quarters found once. Points from the study as a whole: With doses of 0.1 to 3.0 mg/kg, CD4+ and CD8+ blood T cells had undergone clonal expansion by week 6.

As concerns this clone: No antigen is known for it.

V was cut by 0 bases and J by 3 bases, with 15 bases left in between. The CDR3 extends over 16 amino acids. The V gene's germline CDR1 is SGHKS and CDR2 YYEKEE (reference sequence). V is TRBV5-5 and J is TRBJ1-1; possibly TRBD1 for D (6 bases). Sample: CD4+ or CD8+ T cells sorted from blood, taken in a trial of the OX40 agonist ivuxolimab. This TCR came from an adult with an advanced solid tumor such as melanoma, head and neck, liver or kidney cancer. For the CDR3, the DNA is TGTGCCAGCAGCTTGGGGTCCGGGGGCCTCTACACTGAAGCTTTCTTT. Amino acid sequence: CASSLGSGGLYTEAFF.